Described below is a single T cell receptor (beta chain) sequence and its context. CDR3 size: 17 residues. V lost 3 bases to trimming and J lost 0 bases; unmatched junction nucleotides: 7. Per the germline V gene, CDR1 is MGHRA and CDR2 is YSYEKL. The data derive from a study of T cell responses to AZD1222 COVID-19 vaccine. Clones were read by immunoSEQ multiplex PCR, and TCRdb kept only the in-frame ones, dropping some. Of 100,000 to 150,000 clones listed, under 90% are singletons. The sequence derives from an adult in good health. This chain uses TRBV4-1 with TRBJ2-4, with 8 bases lining up with TRBD1. This sample comprised peripheral blood, obtained on day 0 of AZD1222 vaccination. The CDR3 is CASSQGRQGLAKNIQYF. The CDR3 DNA is TGCGCCAGCAGCCAGGGGAGACAGGGGCTAGCCAAAAACATTCAGTACTTC.